This TCR beta chain was captured by sequencing in a study of OX40 agonist ivuxolimab in advanced cancers. Study-level background: The patients' treatment was ivuxolimab, an agonistic anti-OX40 (CD134) antibody. Of mixed ages from about 20 to 90 and averaging about 60 years, the group was over 80% male. Study-level points and caveats: Dose levels from 0.1 to 3.0 mg/kg saw CD4+ and CD8+ blood T cells expand clonally by week 6.

Sequencing was performed with immunoSEQ multiplex PCR; in TCRdb, only in-frame clones are kept and a portion is missing. The sample contains 150,000 to 180,000 clones, approximately 94% of which appear only once. A note on this clone: The antigen remains unidentified.

Per germline, CDR1 SGHVS and CDR2 FQNEAQ. The CDR3 sequence is 13 residues long. The V and J ends lost 2 bases and 10 bases respectively, with 14 bases between them. This sequence joins TRBV7-8 and TRBJ1-1, with D possibly matching TRBD1 (5 bases). Material: CD4+ or CD8+ T cells sorted from blood, obtained in a trial of the OX40 agonist ivuxolimab. The receptor was derived from an adult with an advanced solid tumor such as melanoma, head and neck, liver or kidney cancer. CDR3 protein: CASSLYGTSGAFF. The CDR3 bases are TGTGCCAGCAGCTTATATGGGACCTCGGGAGCTTTCTTT.